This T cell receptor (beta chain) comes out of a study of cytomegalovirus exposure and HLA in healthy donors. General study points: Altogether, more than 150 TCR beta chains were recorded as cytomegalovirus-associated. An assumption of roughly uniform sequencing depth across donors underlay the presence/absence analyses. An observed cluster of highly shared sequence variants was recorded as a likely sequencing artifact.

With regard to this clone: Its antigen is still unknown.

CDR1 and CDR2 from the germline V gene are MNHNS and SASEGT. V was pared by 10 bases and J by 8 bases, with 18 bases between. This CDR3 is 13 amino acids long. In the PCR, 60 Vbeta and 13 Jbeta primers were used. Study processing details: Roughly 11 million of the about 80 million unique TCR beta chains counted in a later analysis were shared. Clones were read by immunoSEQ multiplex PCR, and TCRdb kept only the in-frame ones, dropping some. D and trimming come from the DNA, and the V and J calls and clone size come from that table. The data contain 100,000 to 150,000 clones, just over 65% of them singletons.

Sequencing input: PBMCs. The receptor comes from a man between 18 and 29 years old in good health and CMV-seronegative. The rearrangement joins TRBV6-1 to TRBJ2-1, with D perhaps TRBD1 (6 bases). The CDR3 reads CAIPNRVGDEQFF. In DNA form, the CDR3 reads TGTGCCATCCCGAACAGGGTAGGCGATGAGCAGTTCTTC.